This TCR beta chain was found in a study of blood T cell repertoires in COVID-19. TCRdb's table, derived via immunoSEQ multiplex PCR, lists solely in-frame clones and lacks some. The sample has 150,000 or so clones, 83% seen once. The sample consisted of PBMCs or T cells enriched from blood (not recorded which). The sequence was collected from a woman in her forties or fifties who had recovered from COVID-19.

CDR3 sequence reads: CASSLNDRVRNTEAFF. CDR3 nucleotides: TGTGCCAGCAGCCTAAACGACAGGGTACGGAACACTGAAGCTTTCTTT. The chain recombines TRBV3-1 (or the pseudogene TRBV3-2) with TRBJ1-1, with 7 nucleotides matching TRBD1. The CDR3 has 16 amino acids. The germline V gene has CDR1 LGHDT and CDR2 YNNKEL (reference sequence). The trim removed 4 bases at V and 1 base at J, leaving 9 bases unmatched.